This TCR beta chain was identified during a study of blood T cell repertoires in COVID-19. Study-wide context: COVID-19 samples, acute and convalescent, were from the United States, Italy and Spain. The cDNA or gDNA used as material had been derived from T cells, B-cell-depleted T cells, or PBMCs.

Some clones are missing from TCRdb's copy, which holds only in-frame ones; the method was immunoSEQ multiplex PCR. The sample includes about 36,000 clones, about 81% of them seen just once. Germline V gene lookup returns CDR1 GTSNPN and CDR2 SVGIG (reference sequence). The CDR3 is 14 residues long. Germline trimming cut 0 bases from V and 6 bases from J; bases unmatched to any gene: 7. This chain links TRBV30 with TRBJ1-2, with 7 bases aligning to TRBD1. This receptor was taken from a human donor in a cohort sampled during active or convalescent COVID-19. The donor label of this sample is uncertain. The specimen was peripheral blood. In DNA form, the CDR3 reads TGTGCCTGGAGTGTACAACAGGGGACCCATGGCTACACCTTC. Amino acid sequence: CAWSVQQGTHGYTF.